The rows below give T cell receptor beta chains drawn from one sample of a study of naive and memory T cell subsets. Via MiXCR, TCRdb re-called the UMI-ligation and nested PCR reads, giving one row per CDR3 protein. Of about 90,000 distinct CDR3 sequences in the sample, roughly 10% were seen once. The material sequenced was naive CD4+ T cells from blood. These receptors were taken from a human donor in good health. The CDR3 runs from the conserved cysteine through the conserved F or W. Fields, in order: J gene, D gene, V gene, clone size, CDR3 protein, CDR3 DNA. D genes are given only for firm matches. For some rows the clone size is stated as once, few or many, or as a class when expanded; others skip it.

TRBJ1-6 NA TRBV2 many CASSDTGFTNSPLHF TGTGCCAGCAGTGATACGGGGTTTACTAATTCACCCCTCCACTTT
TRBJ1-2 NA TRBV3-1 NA CASSHPSSGIRGYGYTF TGTGCCAGCAGCCACCCTTCATCCGGGATTCGGGGCTATGGCTACACCTTC
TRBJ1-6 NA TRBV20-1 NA CSAANSPNSYNSPLHF TGCAGTGCTGCGAATTCACCGAACTCCTATAATTCACCCCTCCACTTT
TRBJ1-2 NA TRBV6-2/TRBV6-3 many CASHTDFSYGYTF TGTGCCAGCCATACAGATTTTTCCTATGGCTACACCTTC
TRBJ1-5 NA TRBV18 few CASSPESRGSQPQHF TGTGCCAGCTCACCTGAGTCCAGGGGAAGTCAGCCCCAGCATTTT
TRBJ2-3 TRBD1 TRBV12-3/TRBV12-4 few CASSPGTGHTDTQYF TGTGCCAGCAGTCCCGGGACAGGGCACACAGATACGCAGTATTTT
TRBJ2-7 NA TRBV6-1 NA CASSDPPGDRNEQYF TGTGCCAGCAGTGACCCCCCGGGGGACAGAAACGAGCAGTACTTC
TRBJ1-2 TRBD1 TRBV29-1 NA CSVTGTGGVMNYGYTF TGCAGCGTGACCGGGACAGGGGGTGTTATGAACTATGGCTACACCTTC
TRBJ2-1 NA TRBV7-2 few CASSLAGPSPPEQFF TGTGCCAGCAGCTTAGCCGGACCTTCCCCGCCTGAGCAGTTCTTC
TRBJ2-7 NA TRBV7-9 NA CASSLEGLVTYEQYF TGTGCCAGCAGCTTAGAAGGGCTGGTCACCTACGAGCAGTACTTC
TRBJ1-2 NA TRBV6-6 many CASSYGSAGGPYGYTF TGTGCCAGCAGTTACGGGAGCGCTGGGGGACCCTATGGCTACACCTTC
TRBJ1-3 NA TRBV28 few CASSFSTGPTIYF TGTGCCAGCAGTTTTTCGACAGGACCCACCATATATTTT
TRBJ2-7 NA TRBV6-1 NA CASSEEGYRGYEQYF TGTGCCAGCAGTGAAGAAGGATATAGAGGATACGAGCAGTACTTC
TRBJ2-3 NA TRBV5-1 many CASSPPRGTDTQYF TGCGCCAGCAGCCCACCTAGGGGGACGGATACGCAGTATTTT
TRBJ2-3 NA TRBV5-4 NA CASSSGKARPLNTQYF TGTGCCAGCAGCTCAGGGAAAGCCCGCCCATTGAATACGCAGTATTTT
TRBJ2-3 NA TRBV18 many CASSPSYAGADTQYF TGTGCCAGCTCACCGTCGTACGCAGGCGCAGATACGCAGTATTTT
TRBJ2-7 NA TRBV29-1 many CSVVGTGYEQYF TGCAGCGTTGTTGGGACGGGTTACGAGCAGTACTTC
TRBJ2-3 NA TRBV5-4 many CASSSPGEITDTQYF TGTGCCAGCAGCTCCCCCGGGGAGATCACAGATACGCAGTATTTT
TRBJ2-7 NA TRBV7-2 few CASSLLPPPGEQYF TGTGCCAGCAGCTTACTTCCCCCCCCCGGCGAGCAGTACTTC
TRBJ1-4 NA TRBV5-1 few CASSLDRTNEKLFF TGCGCCAGCAGCTTGGATCGAACTAATGAAAAACTGTTTTTT
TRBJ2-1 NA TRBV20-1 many CSASLNGPYNEQFF TGCAGTGCTAGCCTTAATGGACCTTACAATGAGCAGTTCTTC
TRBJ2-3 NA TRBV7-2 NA CATIQSGGKAPDTQYF TGTGCCACCATACAATCGGGGGGCAAGGCCCCAGATACGCAGTATTTT
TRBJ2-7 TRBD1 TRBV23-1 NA CASSFPGQGTYEQYF TGCGCCAGCAGTTTCCCCGGACAGGGGACTTACGAGCAGTACTTC
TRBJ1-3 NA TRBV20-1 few CSARSGSGNTIYF TGCAGTGCTAGATCGGGCTCTGGAAACACCATATATTTT
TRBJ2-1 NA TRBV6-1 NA CASSAGVVYNEQFF TGTGCCAGCAGTGCGGGAGTTGTCTACAATGAGCAGTTCTTC